This entry features one T cell receptor (beta chain) sequence. Data came from immunoSEQ multiplex PCR; TCRdb stores just in-frame clones and leaves some out. This sample has some 200,000 clones, with around nine tenths found just once. This sample was included in a study of blood T cell repertoires in COVID-19. Looked up from germline, CDR1 is LGHNA and CDR2 is YNFKEQ. Trimming took off 0 bases at V and 2 bases at J, with 11 bases between the two ends. This CDR3 comprises 15 residues. Seattle's cohort entered during active infection and was followed longitudinally. The origin of this receptor is a man in his fifties or sixties with COVID-19, enrolled during active disease. J is TRBJ2-7 and V is TRBV4-2; no firm D call. The sample was peripheral blood. The CDR3 reads CASSQDFSPAYEQYF. The DNA for the CDR3 is TGTGCCAGCAGCCAAGATTTTTCCCCGGCCTACGAGCAGTACTTC.